The rows below give T cell receptor beta chains drawn from one sample of a study of identical twins. TCRdb itself ran the 5' RACE reads through MiXCR, one entry per CDR3 protein. The repertoire has about 810,000 distinct CDR3 sequences, 9% to 15% of them found once; the top ten carry 1.5% to 2%. The data were also submitted as part of a second study, on yellow fever vaccine responses in identical twins.

The sequenced sample was PBMCs. The receptors derive from a woman between 18 and 29 years old in good health. Both conserved end residues are part of each CDR3. A D gene is named only where the DNA matches it firmly. Only part of the rows carry a size: once, few, many, or a class if the clone is expanded.

>many|TRBJ2-1|TRBV3-1|TRBD2
CASSQARTSGAHEQFF
TGTGCCAGCAGCCAAGCCCGGACTAGCGGGGCTCATGAGCAGTTCTTC
>.|TRBJ2-1|TRBV11-3|TRBD1
CASSLDGQEEFF
TGTGCCAGCAGCTTAGATGGACAGGAAGAGTTCTTC
>many|TRBJ1-3|TRBV5-5|.
CASSLGAAGAGNTIYF
TGTGCCAGCAGCTTGGGTGCGGCAGGAGCTGGAAACACCATATATTTT
>.|TRBJ1-2|TRBV19|.
CASIGSNYGYTF
TGTGCCAGTATCGGCAGTAACTATGGCTACACCTTC
>.|TRBJ2-1|TRBV4-1|TRBD2
CASSQTTSGGESSYNEQFF
TGCGCCAGCAGCCAGACGACTAGCGGGGGGGAGAGCTCCTACAATGAGCAGTTCTTC
>.|TRBJ1-2|TRBV2|.
CASSYELGYTF
TGTGCCAGCAGTTACGAGCTTGGCTACACCTTC
>many|TRBJ1-1|TRBV5-1|.
CASTPRGSDTEAFF
TGCGCCAGCACGCCGCGGGGCTCAGACACTGAAGCTTTCTTT
>.|TRBJ2-3|TRBV5-5|.
CASGWYSGSDTQYF
TGTGCCAGCGGTTGGTACTCAGGGTCAGATACGCAGTATTTT
>few|TRBJ2-5|TRBV5-1|.
CASSLGGSLQETQYF
TGCGCCAGCAGCTTGGGAGGGTCCCTCCAAGAGACCCAGTACTTC
>.|TRBJ2-6|TRBV7-3|.
CASSAKTAGANVLTF
TGTGCCAGCAGCGCCAAAACTGCGGGGGCCAACGTCCTGACTTTC
>.|TRBJ2-1|TRBV7-8|.
CASSFGQDNEQFF
TGTGCCAGCAGCTTTGGGCAGGACAATGAGCAGTTCTTC
>.|TRBJ2-2|TRBV6-5|.
CASSATTYTGELFF
TGTGCCAGCAGTGCCACGACCTACACCGGGGAGCTGTTTTTT
>.|TRBJ2-2|TRBV5-1|TRBD1
CASSLARTGNTGELFF
TGCGCCAGCAGCTTGGCCCGGACAGGGAACACCGGGGAGCTGTTTTTT
>many|TRBJ1-1|TRBV6-2/TRBV6-3|TRBD1
CASAGTGNTEAFF
TGTGCCAGCGCCGGGACAGGGAACACTGAAGCTTTCTTT
>few|TRBJ2-7|TRBV20-1|.
CSALIPSPYEQYF
TGCAGTGCCCTCATACCCTCTCCCTACGAGCAGTACTTC
>few|TRBJ2-3|TRBV28|.
CASPPTAQHTDTQYF
TGTGCCAGCCCCCCGACGGCCCAGCACACAGATACGCAGTATTTT
>.|TRBJ2-7|TRBV12-3/TRBV12-4|.
CASTARGYEQYF
TGTGCCAGCACCGCCAGGGGTTACGAGCAGTACTTC
>.|TRBJ2-3|TRBV28|.
CASKPGFTDTQYF
TGTGCCAGCAAACCAGGGTTTACAGATACGCAGTATTTT
>many|TRBJ2-2|TRBV12-5|.
CASGSNTGELFF
TGTGCTAGTGGATCGAACACCGGGGAGCTGTTTTTT
>few|TRBJ1-5|TRBV28|TRBD1
CASSPHPGQEHSNQPQHF
TGTGCCAGCAGTCCTCATCCCGGACAGGAACATAGCAATCAGCCCCAGCATTTT
>many|TRBJ2-7|TRBV12-3/TRBV12-4|TRBD1
CASEGTAQQYF
TGTGCCAGCGAAGGGACAGCACAGCAGTACTTC
>few|TRBJ2-5|TRBV9|TRBD1
CASSVGIRDSQETQYF
TGTGCCAGCAGCGTAGGTATAAGGGACAGCCAAGAGACCCAGTACTTC
>few|TRBJ2-7|TRBV27|.
CASSWGAGHYEQYF
TGTGCCAGCAGCTGGGGAGCAGGACACTACGAGCAGTACTTC
>.|TRBJ1-2|TRBV3-1|.
CASSSIAGGYTF
TGTGCCAGCAGCTCGATAGCGGGTGGCTACACCTTC
>.|TRBJ2-2|TRBV7-9|TRBD1
CASSSGPGTEDVELFF
TGTGCCAGCAGTTCAGGCCCCGGGACAGAAGATGTGGAGCTGTTTTTT
>many|TRBJ2-1|TRBV28|.
CASSLGIDERNEQFF
TGTGCCAGCAGTTTGGGGATTGACGAAAGGAATGAGCAGTTCTTC